This T cell receptor beta chain was recovered during a study of blood T cell repertoires in COVID-19 (TCRdb year 2020). General notes on the study: Collaborator samples came from the United States, Italy and Spain and covered acute and convalescent phases of COVID-19. Subjects who had been exposed to COVID-19, were actively infected with it, or had recovered from it provided the deeply sampled blood TCRbeta repertoires that made up the dataset. The repertoires were released in a freely available public database meant as a resource for research on the immune response to SARS-CoV-2. The prospective study material was composed of cDNA or gDNA derived from T cells, B-cell-depleted T cells, or PBMCs. The samples were drawn from the first 160 participants of the ongoing ImmuneRACE study and from some 1,300 subjects provided by 6 global collaborators. A de-identified subject ID, COVID-19 status, age in years and sex were almost always included in the sample metadata. Where HLA class I and class II types were available, the types were taken from metadata supplied by the sample provider, not from assay-based typing. The full study reports these points: Clinical and demographic metadata were provided uncurated, with the amount varying by source and participant.

About this clone: Its antigen is still unknown. Nothing much larger sits one base from this clone, and base qualities are not available.

Relative to germline, V is 2 bases shorter and J is 4 bases shorter, with 9 bases between their ends. From the cysteine through the phenylalanine, the CDR3 covers 14 amino acids. CDR3 DNA is the only sequence kept; it has 42 bases, read in frame from the first base. Per the germline V gene (reference sequence), MNHEY is the CDR1 and SMNVEV is the CDR2. The immunoSEQ Assay, a bias-controlled multiplex PCR, was used to amplify TCRbeta CDR3 regions from genomic DNA. In the original analysis: Nucleated cell counts per sample were estimated from amplification of reference gene primers within the assay. To quantify the absolute abundance of each unique TCRbeta CDR3 rearrangement, sequence reads were collapsed and filtered. For each sample, productive Simpson clonality was calculated by taking the square root of Simpson's diversity index across productive rearrangements. This is the immuneACCESS table as TCRdb keeps it, with only in-frame sequences that have V and J called. A part of the clones is gone; compared with another copy, unresolved V genes explain less than half, and the rest is unexplained. V and J calls and clone size are given by that table; D and trimming were obtained from the DNA. Present in this sample are hundreds of thousands of clones, 86% of which were seen just once. The ten largest make up approximately 1.6% of the sample.

Participants in the prospective study were enrolled through a virtual design, were aged about 18 to 90 years, and lived in approximately 25 United States geographic areas. To assign participants to cohorts, the prospective study relied on clinical history that participants themselves reported in a screening survey and a study questionnaire. For ImmuneRACE Cohort 3, a participant was defined as recovered based on two consecutive negative NP/OP PCR tests, clearance by a healthcare professional, or resolution of symptoms. Mobile phlebotomists in the prospective study collected whole blood, serum and a nasopharyngeal or oropharyngeal swab from every participant. Prospective study participants could optionally give additional blood draws and questionnaires over an approximately two-month period. Blood samples from the prospective study were shipped frozen or at room temperature prior to DNA extraction.

Sequenced sample: PBMCs or T cells enriched from blood (not recorded which). This sequence uses TRBV27 and TRBJ1-3; no D gene is confidently identified. This TCR came from a man in his forties or fifties who had recovered from COVID-19. The DNA is as follows: TGTGCCAGCAGTTTAGGGGTAGCGGGAAACACCATATATTTT. Its translation is CASSLGVAGNTIYF.